Following are 30 T cell receptor beta chains from one sample sequenced in a study of STAT3 mutations in large granular lymphocyte leukemia. Study conclusions and caveats: Every T-LGLL patient had at least one immunodominant TCRbeta clonotype.

No antigen is known for these receptors. Sequencing used immunoSEQ multiplex PCR; TCRdb keeps in-frame clones, though not all of them. Among about 9,700 clones, approximately 90% were seen once, and the ten largest hold around 27%. Sequencing was carried out using peripheral blood mononuclear cells. The origin of the receptors is a man aged 60 to 69 with T-cell large granular lymphocyte leukemia. Some clones in this sample may be carry-over from other donors' samples.

The chain has TRBV6-4 and TRBJ1-2; no definite D call. Trimming cost V 0 bases and J 2 bases, with 4 bases left between them. The CDR3 extends over 13 amino acids. Germline-derived CDR1 and CDR2 are MRHNA and SNTAGT. As DNA, the CDR3 is TGTGCCAGCAGTGACTCAGGGAACTATGGCTACACCTTC. Its translation: CASSDSGNYGYTF.

This chain joins TRBV7-8 and TRBJ2-2; D possibly corresponds to TRBD2 (6 bases). The germline V gene has CDR1 SGHVS and CDR2 FQNEAQ. The ends were cut back, 1 base at V and 1 base at J, with 10 bases in the middle. CDR3 length equals 16 residues. Written as DNA, the CDR3 is TGTGCCAGCAGCTTAGGGGGGACTGAGAACACCGGGGAGCTGTTTTTT. This encodes CASSLGGTENTGELFF. The variable domain in full, with the rest retrieved from reference TRBV7-8 and TRBJ2-2, is GAGVSQSPRYKVAKRGQDVALRCDPISGHVSLFWYQQALGQGPEFLTYFQNEAQLDKSGLPSDRFFAERPEGSVSTLKIQRTQQEDSAVYLCASSLGGTENTGELFFGEGSRLTVL.

This sequence joins TRBV6-6 and TRBJ1-1; 8 nucleotides line up with TRBD1. The trim removed 8 bases at V and 4 bases at J, leaving 12 bases unmatched. The CDR3 is 15 amino acids. The germline V gene encodes CDR1 MNHNY and CDR2 SVGAGI (reference sequence). DNA for the CDR3: TGTGCCAGCCCCCCAGGGGGCCAGGTGGCCACTGAAGCTTTCTTT. Its protein product is CASPPGGQVATEAFF.

The chain joins TRBV28 to TRBJ1-2; tentative D call: TRBD1 (5 bases). The length of the CDR3 is 14 residues. In germline, CDR1 is MDHEN, CDR2 SYDVKM. V was cut by 7 bases and J by 8 bases, with 20 bases left in between. This CDR3 reads CASIPTGAGRGYTF. DNA of the CDR3: TGTGCCAGCATTCCAACCGGAGCAGGGCGAGGCTACACCTTC.

J is TRBJ2-5 and V is TRBV5-6, with D perhaps being TRBD1 or TRBD2 (6 bases each). V shed 0 bases and J shed 2 bases, with 14 bases lying between them. The germline gives CDR1 SGHDT, CDR2 YYEEEE. The CDR3 runs 16 residues. The DNA of the CDR3 is TGTGCCAGCAGCTTGGATCGGGGGCCACAACAAGAGACCCAGTACTTC. Amino acid sequence: CASSLDRGPQQETQYF.

V gene TRBV5-1 combines with J gene TRBJ1-1; TRBD1 matches 7 bases. This CDR3 has 15 amino acids. Trimming took 6 bases from V and 4 from J; bases not matched to a gene: 12. From germline, CDR1 is SGHRS and CDR2 YFSETQ. CDR3 protein: CASTRGQTSSTEAFF. The DNA of the CDR3 is TGCGCCAGCACGAGGGGACAGACATCGAGCACTGAAGCTTTCTTT.

The genes are TRBV14 and TRBJ2-3, with D possibly matching TRBD1 (7 bases). Trimming took 5 bases from V and 4 from J, leaving 16 bases between them. Germline V CDR1 and CDR2: SGHDN, FVKESK. The CDR3 length is 15 residues. In DNA form, the CDR3 reads TGTGCCAGCAGCTCCGCAGGGGGGCTGGCAGATACGCAGTATTTT. It yields the protein CASSSAGGLADTQYF.

The genes are TRBV4-1 and TRBJ2-7, with D possibly matching TRBD1 (6 bases). Germline V gene data show CDR1 as MGHRA and CDR2 as YSYEKL. This CDR3 is 13 amino acids long. Between the trimmed V and J ends, which lost 3 bases and 1 base, there was a span of 7 bases. The DNA of the CDR3 is TGCGCCAGCAGCCAGGGGGCGTCCTACGAGCAGTACTTC. Residues: CASSQGASYEQYF.

The chain recombines TRBV19 with TRBJ2-7, with 8 bases identical to TRBD1. Germline loops: CDR1 LNHDA, CDR2 SQIVND (reference sequence). CDR3 size: 15 residues. V gave up 5 bases and J gave up 2 bases; unmatched junction bases: 8. The CDR3 DNA reads as TGTGCCAGTAGTCACCGGGACAGGCGAACCTACGAGCAGTACTTC. It is translated as CASSHRDRRTYEQYF.

The J gene is TRBJ1-1, the V gene TRBV20-1; a weak D match, TRBD1 (6 bases). The CDR3 totals 11 residues. Germline values: CDR1 DFQATT, CDR2 SNEGSKA (reference sequence). The CDR3 sequence: CSSEGGTEAFF. The DNA for the CDR3 is TGCAGCTCTGAGGGGGGCACTGAAGCTTTCTTT.

The table lists this clone with a count of one. The V and J genes are TRBV7-8 and TRBJ2-7; 10 bases are shared with TRBD2. The V segment lost 4 bases and the J segment 3 bases; nucleotides outside the gene matches: 6. The CDR3 runs to 15 residues. Germline CDR1 SGHVS, CDR2 FQNEAQ. CDR3 in amino acids: CASSSLRLAGYEQYF. For the CDR3, the DNA is TGTGCCAGCAGCTCCCTTCGACTAGCGGGCTACGAGCAGTACTTC.

This rearrangement joins TRBV4-1 to TRBJ2-2; no clear D gene. This CDR3 has 13 amino acids. The germline V gene has CDR1 MGHRA and CDR2 YSYEKL. V was trimmed by 1 base and J by 6 bases, leaving 6 bases between them. The CDR3 is CASSQVGSGELFF. CDR3 in DNA: TGCGCCAGCAGCCAAGTAGGGTCCGGGGAGCTGTTTTTT.

The rearrangement links TRBV2 to TRBJ2-7; D call uncertain. The V gene lost 4 bases and the J gene lost 0 bases, with 7 bases spanning the gap. Germline V gene lookup returns CDR1 SNHLY and CDR2 FYNNEI. This CDR3 has 13 residues. The CDR3 sequence is CASSGAISYEQYF. CDR3 coding DNA: TGTGCCAGCAGTGGGGCCATCTCCTACGAGCAGTACTTC.

The chain employs TRBV5-1 and TRBJ1-2, with D perhaps TRBD1 (6 bases). With 2 bases removed from V and 8 bases from J, the gap between germline ends came to 19 bases. CDR1 and CDR2 (germline): SGHRS, YFSETQ. This CDR3 is built from 15 residues. CDR3 nucleotides: TGCGCCAGCAGCTTAGACTCGGACAGTCTTCGCGGCTACACCTTC. Translated, it gives CASSLDSDSLRGYTF. Complete variable domain (other parts from reference TRBV5-1 and TRBJ1-2): KAGVTQTPRYLIKTRGQQVTLSCSPISGHRSVSWYQQTPGQGLQFLFEYFSETQRNKGNFPGRFSGRQFSNSRSEMNVSTLELGDSALYLCASSLDSDSLRGYTFGSGTRLTVV.

The rearrangement joins TRBV11-2 to TRBJ2-7; D ambiguous. Trimming stripped 5 bases from V and 2 bases from J, with 10 bases between. The germline gives CDR1 SGHAT, CDR2 FQNNGV. The CDR3 length is 13 residues. In DNA form, the CDR3 reads TGTGCCAGCAGCCGGCTGGGAACCTACGAGCAGTACTTC. This gives the protein CASSRLGTYEQYF. The entire variable domain, with the rest obtained from reference TRBV11-2 and TRBJ2-7, is as follows: EAGVAQSPRYKIIEKRQSVAFWCNPISGHATLYWYQQILGQGPKLLIQFQNNGVVDDSQLPKDRFSAERLKGVDSTLKIQPAKLEDSAVYLCASSRLGTYEQYFGPGTRLTVT.

The gene calls are TRBV27 and TRBJ2-7; TRBD2 matches at 9 bases. CDR3 length: 18 amino acids. Germline values: CDR1 MNHEY, CDR2 SMNVEV (reference sequence). V lost 1 base to trimming and J lost 6 bases; unmatched junction nucleotides: 16. The CDR3, as DNA: TGTGCCAGCAGTTTATTGAGGTTAGCGGGAGAATATTCAAGCGAGCAGTACTTC. Its translation: CASSLLRLAGEYSSEQYF.

Only a few counts were recorded for this clone. The chain recombines TRBV28 with TRBJ1-1; no definite D call. The CDR3 has 11 amino acids. Germline CDR1 is MDHEN and CDR2 is SYDVKM. V lost 7 bases and J lost 6, with 9 bases in between. The CDR3 spells CASTRIPEAFF. The CDR3 DNA is TGTGCCAGCACCCGTATCCCTGAAGCTTTCTTT.

The chain carries TRBV7-2 and TRBJ1-2, with D possibly being TRBD1 (6 bases). This CDR3 comprises 15 residues. Germline V CDR1 and CDR2: SGHTA, FQGNSA. V lost 5 bases and J lost 6, with 19 bases in between. Written as DNA, the CDR3 is TGTGCCAGCAGCCCCCGTGGGGGCGCAGGCAATGGCTACACCTTC. Translated, it gives CASSPRGGAGNGYTF.

The chain carries TRBV5-1 and TRBJ2-3, with a possible D match to TRBD2 (7 bases). V was clipped by 0 bases and J by 3 bases, with 11 bases between them. The CDR3 has 15 residues. Germline V gene lookup returns CDR1 SGHRS and CDR2 YFSETQ. DNA for the CDR3: TGCGCCAGCAGCTTGGCGGGGGGCGGGACAGATACGCAGTATTTT. This gives the protein CASSLAGGGTDTQYF.

V is TRBV27 and J is TRBJ2-7; D possibly corresponds to TRBD2 (7 bases). The CDR3 extends over 16 amino acids. From germline, CDR1 is MNHEY and CDR2 SMNVEV (reference sequence). The V end lost 0 bases, the J end lost 4 bases, and 16 bases lay between the germline ends. CDR3 sequence reads: CASSLSGGGGVYEQYF. In nucleotides, the CDR3 is TGTGCCAGCAGTTTATCGGGGGGCGGGGGTGTATACGAGCAGTACTTC.

CDR3 sequence: CASSLEGGAGYEQYF. The CDR3 DNA is TGTGCCAGCAGCTTAGAAGGAGGGGCGGGGTACGAGCAGTACTTC. This chain joins TRBV7-8 and TRBJ2-7; maybe TRBD2 (6 bases). There are 15 residues in the CDR3. Germline loops: CDR1 SGHVS, CDR2 FQNEAQ. V lost 1 base, J lost 4 bases, and 14 bases lay in between. Based on the CDR3 plus reference TRBV7-8 and TRBJ2-7, the full variable domain is GAGVSQSPRYKVAKRGQDVALRCDPISGHVSLFWYQQALGQGPEFLTYFQNEAQLDKSGLPSDRFFAERPEGSVSTLKIQRTQQEDSAVYLCASSLEGGAGYEQYFGPGTRLTVT.

The chain recombines TRBV25-1 with TRBJ2-1; the D call may be TRBD1 or TRBD2 (5 bases each). CDR1 and CDR2 from the germline V gene are MGHDK and SYGVNS. Trimming removed 5 bases from V and 15 bases from J, with 14 bases in between. The CDR3 has 11 residues. In DNA, the CDR3 is TGTGCCAGCAGTAACAGCAGGGAGACGTTCTTC. Its protein product is CASSNSRETFF.

This clone appeared a few times. CDR3 loop: CAWYRGRVNTEAFF. In nucleotides, the CDR3 is TGTGCCTGGTACAGGGGGCGAGTGAACACTGAAGCTTTCTTT. J is TRBJ1-1 and V is TRBV30; 9 bases line up with TRBD1. J was trimmed by 0 bases and V by 5 bases; bases with no gene match: 4. This CDR3 is 14 amino acids long. CDR1 and CDR2 (germline): GTSNPN, SVGIG (reference sequence).

The V gene is TRBV11-3, the J gene TRBJ2-1; 16 nucleotides agree with TRBD2. Germline trimming cut 5 bases from V and 0 bases from J; bases unmatched to any gene: 7. The CDR3 is 19 residues long. CDR1 and CDR2 from the germline V gene are SGHNT and YENEEA. The CDR3 reads CASSPGTSGRVLSYNEQFF. The DNA of the CDR3 is TGTGCCAGCAGCCCCGGGACTAGCGGGAGGGTCCTCTCCTACAATGAGCAGTTCTTC.

The chain has TRBV4-2 and TRBJ2-1; the match to TRBD1 covers 7 bases. V was pared by 0 bases and J by 4 bases, with 6 bases of the junction left unmatched. Germline V gene sequence: CDR1 LGHNA, CDR2 YNFKEQ. This CDR3 spans 16 amino acids. The CDR3 is CASSQEPTGNYNEQFF. CDR3 DNA sequence: TGTGCCAGCAGCCAAGAACCGACAGGGAATTACAATGAGCAGTTCTTC.

The table lists this clone with a count of one. The chain carries TRBV7-2 and TRBJ2-7; D may be TRBD1 (6 bases). Trimming cost V 5 bases and J 3 bases, with 14 bases left between them. CDR1 is SGHTA, CDR2 FQGNSA, per germline. The CDR3 runs to 14 residues. The CDR3 sequence: CASSPGQLGYEQYF. The CDR3 DNA reads as TGTGCCAGCAGCCCAGGACAGCTGGGCTACGAGCAGTACTTC.

This clone was recorded only once. This rearrangement joins TRBV11-2 to TRBJ2-3; D is unresolved. The CDR3 sequence is 12 residues long. V was pared by 4 bases and J by 5 bases, with 7 bases between. CDR1 and CDR2 from the germline V gene are SGHAT and FQNNGV. DNA for the CDR3: TGTGCCAGCAGCTCCGTGGTAGATACGCAGTATTTT. Its translation is CASSSVVDTQYF. The full variable domain, completed using reference TRBV11-2 and TRBJ2-3, is EAGVAQSPRYKIIEKRQSVAFWCNPISGHATLYWYQQILGQGPKLLIQFQNNGVVDDSQLPKDRFSAERLKGVDSTLKIQPAKLEDSAVYLCASSSVVDTQYFGPGTRLTVL.

The gene calls are TRBV2 and TRBJ1-3; 7 bases align to TRBD1. Germline V gives CDR1 SNHLY, CDR2 FYNNEI. J gave up 2 bases and V 2 bases, and 6 bases lay outside the gene matches. The length of the CDR3 is 16 residues. In DNA, the CDR3 is TGTGCCAGCAGTGAACAGGGGGGTGTTGCTGGAAACACCATATATTTT. Translation: CASSEQGGVAGNTIYF.

This chain uses TRBV6-5 with TRBJ2-3; TRBD2 matches 9 bases. Germline V gene lookup returns CDR1 MNHEY and CDR2 SVGAGI. J gave up 10 bases and V 6 bases, and 14 bases lay outside the gene matches. The CDR3 covers 15 residues. The CDR3 loop reads CASRPGTSPAISQYF. CDR3 nucleotide sequence: TGTGCCAGCAGACCCGGGACTAGCCCAGCCATCTCGCAGTATTTT.

The CDR3 loop reads CASSPLGGDGYTF. The DNA for the CDR3 is TGTGCCAGCTCACCATTGGGGGGGGATGGCTACACCTTC. The genes are TRBV18 and TRBJ1-2, with D perhaps matching TRBD1 (5 bases). The CDR3 has 13 residues. Trimming cost V 2 bases and J 6 bases, with 10 bases left between them. The germline CDR1 and CDR2 sequences are KGHSH and LQKENI.